Listed below are T cell receptor beta chains from one sample, sequenced in a study of T cells in Graves' hyperthyroidism and ophthalmopathy. In TCRdb, the multiplex PCR reads were re-called with MiXCR into one record per CDR3 protein. The sample gives hundreds of thousands of distinct CDR3 sequences, roughly 19% of which show up once; 3.7% is in the top ten. The specimen sequenced was blood. Every receptor here comes from a woman aged 18-30 years with Graves' hyperthyroidism. The CDR3 runs from the conserved cysteine through the conserved F or W. D genes are given only for firm matches. Rows may omit the clone size; those that give it use once, few, many or a size class.

abundance	d_gene	v_gene	j_gene	CDR3aa	CDR3nt
few	NA	TRBV19	TRBJ1-2	CASSISSLDGYTF	TGTGCCAGTAGTATAAGCAGTCTTGATGGCTACACCTTC
many	NA	TRBV5-1	TRBJ1-1	CASSLEGGATEAFF	TGCGCCAGCAGCTTGGAAGGAGGGGCGACTGAAGCTTTCTTT
NA	TRBD1	TRBV24-1	TRBJ2-5	CATGRAQPGQQETQYF	TGTGCCACCGGGAGAGCCCAACCGGGACAGCAAGAGACCCAGTACTTC
many	TRBD2	TRBV20-1	TRBJ2-2	CSADAGGDTGELFF	TGCAGTGCAGACGCGGGGGGGGATACCGGGGAGCTGTTTTTT
many	NA	TRBV20-1	TRBJ2-5	CSAAQTSTETQYF	TGCAGTGCTGCCCAGACTAGTACGGAGACCCAGTACTTC
many	NA	TRBV6-1	TRBJ1-1	CASSAGRMNTEAFF	TGTGCCAGCAGTGCGGGACGGATGAACACTGAAGCTTTCTTT
many	NA	TRBV6-5	TRBJ2-2	CASSYSMPGRGELFF	TGTGCCAGCAGTTACTCGATGCCAGGGAGGGGGGAGCTGTTTTTT
many	NA	TRBV6-5	TRBJ1-3	CASSYSGFSGNTIYF	TGTGCCAGCAGTTACTCGGGGTTCTCTGGAAACACCATATATTTT
many	NA	TRBV4-2	TRBJ2-6	CASTNLRGVTGANVLTF	TGTGCCAGCACCAATCTTCGAGGAGTTACGGGGGCCAACGTCCTGACTTTC
many	NA	TRBV12-3/TRBV12-4	TRBJ1-2	CASSLFAENYGYTF	TGTGCCAGCAGTTTATTCGCGGAGAACTATGGCTACACCTTC
many	NA	TRBV12-3/TRBV12-4	TRBJ1-2	CASSLASQEANYGYTF	TGTGCCAGCAGTTTAGCGTCCCAGGAGGCTAACTATGGCTACACCTTC
many	NA	TRBV2	TRBJ2-2	CATGLSNTGELFF	TGTGCCACCGGGCTATCGAACACCGGGGAGCTGTTTTTT
many	NA	TRBV6-5	TRBJ2-7	CASSYRTELTYEQYF	TGTGCCAGCAGTTACCGGACAGAATTAACCTACGAGCAGTACTTC
NA	NA	TRBV4-1	TRBJ2-5	CASSQVMGLERETQYF	TGCGCCAGCAGCCAAGTTATGGGGCTCGAGCGAGAGACCCAGTACTTC
few	NA	TRBV19	TRBJ2-5	CASSILRRRGETQYF	TGTGCCAGTAGTATTCTGCGGCGGAGGGGAGAGACCCAGTACTTC
NA	NA	TRBV6-2/TRBV6-3	TRBJ1-1	CASCNRGDTEAFF	TGTGCCAGCTGCAACCGGGGGGACACTGAAGCTTTCTTT
many	NA	TRBV28	TRBJ1-1	CASSLGAQDEAFF	TGTGCCAGCAGTTTAGGGGCCCAGGATGAAGCTTTCTTT
NA	NA	TRBV4-2	TRBJ2-2	CASSQGARVQSTGELFF	TGTGCCAGCAGCCAAGGAGCGAGGGTACAGTCGACCGGGGAGCTGTTTTTT
many	TRBD2	TRBV6-5	TRBJ2-2	CASSYSGVDTGELFF	TGTGCCAGCAGTTACAGCGGGGTAGACACCGGGGAGCTGTTTTTT
many	NA	TRBV6-4	TRBJ1-1	CASSGSSRRRGNTEAFF	TGTGCCAGCAGCGGCAGCTCCCGACGAAGGGGCAACACTGAAGCTTTCTTT
few	NA	TRBV18	TRBJ1-6	CASSPVPGLNSPLHF	TGTGCCAGCTCTCCGGTCCCGGGACTTAATTCACCCCTCCACTTT
many	TRBD1	TRBV12-3/TRBV12-4	TRBJ1-1	CASSETGSRTEAFF	TGTGCCAGCAGTGAGACAGGGTCGAGGACTGAAGCTTTCTTT
NA	NA	TRBV19	TRBJ1-2	CASSIDHPADVNYGYTF	TGTGCCAGTAGTATAGATCATCCGGCCGACGTTAACTATGGCTACACCTTC
many	NA	TRBV28	TRBJ1-1	CASSPPRQTNTEAFF	TGTGCCAGCAGTCCGCCTAGACAGACCAACACTGAAGCTTTCTTT
many	NA	TRBV7-9	TRBJ2-7	CASSLSNGEQYF	TGTGCCAGCAGCTTATCGAATGGCGAGCAGTACTTC
many	TRBD2	TRBV30	TRBJ2-7	CAWSVRQGGGASYEQYF	TGTGCCTGGAGTGTACGACAGGGCGGGGGGGCGTCCTACGAGCAGTACTTC